This T cell receptor beta chain was found in a study of early T cells in non-severe SARS-CoV-2 infection. Points from the study as a whole: VDJdb matching favored anti-spike CD8 responses, missing private and CD4 specificities.

A note on this clonotype: Its antigen is unidentified.

TCRdb redid the calling of the 5' RACE reads with MiXCR, one entry per CDR3 protein. Here the sample spans some 96,000 distinct CDR3 sequences, about 13% being singletons. Germline V gene sequence: CDR1 SGHTS, CDR2 YDEGEE. Trimming took off 3 bases at V and 3 bases at J, with 15 bases between the two ends. There are 15 residues in the CDR3. This sequence originates from an adult who was a healthcare worker with PCR-confirmed SARS-CoV-2 infection or an uninfected control (not recorded which). The sample was whole blood. The rearrangement uses TRBV5-8 and TRBJ2-5; D possibly corresponds to TRBD2 (6 bases). Here the CDR3 DNA reads TGTGCCAGCAGCTCGCATCGCGGGATAGAAGAGACCCAGTACTTC. It is translated as CASSSHRGIEETQYF. Filled out from reference TRBV5-8 and TRBJ2-5, the complete variable domain reads EAGVTQSPTHLIKTRGQQATLRCSPISGHTSVYWYQQALGLGLQFLLWYDEGEERNRGNFPPRFSGRQFPNYSSELNVNALELEDSALYLCASSSHRGIEETQYFGPGTRLLVL.